The 5 T cell receptor beta chains below all came from one sample that was sequenced in a study of CD4 T cells in relation to SARS-CoV-2 and coronaviruses. TCRdb's table, derived via immunoSEQ multiplex PCR, lists solely in-frame clones and lacks some. The repertoire consists of 60,000 to 80,000 clones, with about 90% occurring once and the leading ten covering about 1.6%. The unexposed donors gave CD4+ T cells in about 2011-2018, prior to COVID-19. Material for sequencing was memory CD4+ T cells from PBMCs. Source of these receptors: a human donor in good health.

The V gene is TRBV7-2, the J gene TRBJ1-4; tentatively, D is TRBD1 (5 bases). The CDR3 covers 13 residues. Germline V gene data show CDR1 as SGHTA and CDR2 as FQGNSA. V lost 3 bases to trimming and J lost 7 bases, with 9 bases between them. The CDR3 nucleotides are TGTGCCAGCAGCTTGTGGGGGAGTGAAAAACTGTTTTTT. Its translation: CASSLWGSEKLFF.

This sequence joins TRBV2 and TRBJ2-7; 9 bases match TRBD2. Germline V gene data show CDR1 as SNHLY and CDR2 as FYNNEI. This CDR3 spans 14 amino acids. Trimming at V came to 8 bases and at J to 7 bases, leaving 12 bases not matched to a gene. The CDR3 region has the DNA TGTGCCAGCCGGGTAGAAGCGGGGGGACATGAGCAGTACTTC. Its protein product is CASRVEAGGHEQYF.

J is TRBJ2-5 and V is TRBV6-2 or TRBV6-3; D is unclear. Germline CDR1 is MNHEY and CDR2 is SVGEGT. V was clipped by 6 bases and J by 3 bases, with 8 bases between them. The CDR3 contains 12 residues. CDR3 DNA sequence: TGTGCCAGCAGCGCAGCAGAAGAGACCCAGTACTTC. As protein: CASSAAEETQYF.

The V gene is TRBV11-2, the J gene TRBJ1-2, with a tentative D call TRBD1 (5 bases). V gave up 5 bases and J gave up 5 bases, with 18 bases separating them. CDR1 and CDR2 from the germline V gene are SGHAT and FQNNGV. The CDR3 sequence is 15 residues long. The CDR3 protein is CASSPPDSPTYGYTF. The CDR3, as DNA: TGTGCCAGCAGCCCACCAGACAGCCCTACATATGGCTACACCTTC.

The rearrangement joins TRBV7-9 to TRBJ1-4; D perhaps matches TRBD1 (5 bases). Trimming removed 5 bases at V and 8 bases at J, with 15 bases between. Germline loops: CDR1 SEHNR, CDR2 FQNEAQ (reference sequence). The CDR3 spans 14 residues. Here the CDR3 DNA reads TGTGCCAGCAGCACGGGGACGGGCGGGGAAAAACTGTTTTTT. The encoded protein is CASSTGTGGEKLFF.